This T cell receptor (beta chain) was identified in a study of neurological immune-mediated disorders (dated by TCRdb to the late 2010s). As for the study more broadly: Using UMI-based sequencing, the study compared peripheral blood TCR-beta repertoires from patients with HTLV-I-associated myelopathy (HAM/TSP), patients with multiple sclerosis, and healthy controls. The cohort was made up of about 65 subjects, consisting of roughly 14 HAM/TSP patients, 35 or so multiple sclerosis patients and 20 healthy controls. The 100 to 110 TCR-beta libraries covered PBMC samples along with longitudinal samples, technical triplicates, and paired sorted CD4+ and CD8+ T-cell subsets. Study-wide conclusions, independent of this receptor: TCR clonal expansion was highest in HAM/TSP patients and lowest in MS patients, with MS patients falling below even healthy controls. No identical CDR3 amino acid sequences were found to be shared among expanded clones across subjects, suggesting that TCR-beta repertoires were private in all groups.

cDNA was synthesized by template-switch 5'RACE using a primer carrying a 10-nucleotide random unique molecular identifier by which each TCR transcript was tagged. Every sequencing run covered 15-18 subjects and yielded more than 180 million TCR-beta sequences. The RNeasy kit was used to extract total RNA. The KAPA Real-time Library Amplification kit was used to amplify TCR-beta VDJ regions with primers for the TCR constant region and the 5'RACE anchor. Sample indexes and Illumina adaptors were added in a first PCR, and a second PCR then increased library yield. The roughly 650 bp TCR product was size-selected on a 2% E-gel SizeSelection system after Ampure bead purification. Library quality was checked on a Bioanalyzer, concentration was measured with Qubit, and libraries were quantified with the Kapa Library Quantification kit before pooling. An Illumina HiSeq 2500 was used to sequence the libraries paired-end at 2 x 150 bp. To increase sequence diversity, about 25-31% phiX was spiked into each library pool. The authors' analysis ran thus. Quality-filtered reads were processed with the UMI-based MiGEC pipeline, and over 85% of raw TCR sequences were removed by the MiGEC pipeline during error correction. VDJ genes were aligned to IMGT germline references, and each clonotype was defined by a unique CDR3 amino acid sequence together with V-J genes. Clonal expansion, Shannon diversity and CDR3 relatedness (CalcPairwiseDistances, ClusterSamples) were evaluated with VDJtools, and phylogenetic trees were built with CLCbio workbench. Expanded clones were defined as having at least 8 unique UMIs, based on coefficient-of-variation modelling across technical triplicates. Through fastp at Q25 and MiXCR, TCRdb rebuilt clones from the public reads, retaining in-frame beta chains. Records with the same CDR3 protein are collapsed into one entry carrying the most frequent genes and DNA. The V and J calls and clone size come from TCRdb's table, not from the authors' own analysis. A total of 30,000 or so distinct CDR3 sequences appear in this sample, less than 5% of them only once. In total, the top ten clones hold about 23% of the sample.

The healthy controls were volunteers from a blood bank in Maryland, USA. For sorted-subset TCR libraries, some 970,000 sorted CD4+ or CD8+ T cells were used. Peripheral blood was subjected to Ficoll-Hypaque density gradient centrifugation to isolate PBMCs, which were then cryopreserved in liquid nitrogen. The study also sequenced paired sorted CD4+ and CD8+ subsets from healthy controls, HAM/TSP patients and MS patients. Sequences DFQATT (CDR1) and SNEGSKA (CDR2) are obtained from the germline V gene (reference sequence). The CDR3, from cysteine to phenylalanine, totals 12 residues. Only CDR3 DNA is held: 36 bases, read in frame from base 1. V is clipped by 2 bases and J by 5 bases, and the sequence between their germline boundaries is 7 bases long. This clonotype was seen at least ten times. Its antigen is currently not known. No base qualities exist here, and no much larger clone lies one base off it.

Sequenced input: CD4+ T cells from blood. The sequence links TRBV20-1 to TRBJ2-1, with the identity of the D gene unclear. The source is a middle-aged woman in good health. The sequenced DNA: TGCAGTGCTAGAAGGACCAACAATGAGCAGTTCTTC. This encodes CSARRTNNEQFF.